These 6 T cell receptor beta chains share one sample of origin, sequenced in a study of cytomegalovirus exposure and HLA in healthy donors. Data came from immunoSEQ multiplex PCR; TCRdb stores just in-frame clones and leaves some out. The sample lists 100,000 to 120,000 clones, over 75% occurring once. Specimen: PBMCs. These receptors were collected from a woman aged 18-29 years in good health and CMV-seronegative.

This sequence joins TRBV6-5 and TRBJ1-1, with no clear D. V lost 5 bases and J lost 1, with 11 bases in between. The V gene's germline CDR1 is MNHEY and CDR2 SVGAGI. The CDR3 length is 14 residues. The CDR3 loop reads CASSGRLPNTEAFF. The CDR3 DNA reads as TGTGCCAGCAGTGGCCGTCTTCCGAACACTGAAGCTTTCTTT.

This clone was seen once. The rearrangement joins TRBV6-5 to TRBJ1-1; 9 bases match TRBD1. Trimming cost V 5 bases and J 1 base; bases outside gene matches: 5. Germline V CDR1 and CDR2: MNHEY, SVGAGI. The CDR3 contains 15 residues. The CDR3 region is CASSRGTGSNTEAFF. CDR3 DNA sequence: TGTGCCAGCAGTCGGGGGACAGGGTCGAACACTGAAGCTTTCTTT.

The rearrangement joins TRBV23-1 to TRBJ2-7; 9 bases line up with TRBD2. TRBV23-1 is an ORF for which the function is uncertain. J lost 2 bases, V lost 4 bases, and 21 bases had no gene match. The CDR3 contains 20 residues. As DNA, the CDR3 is TGCGCCAGCAGTCGGCCCTTTAGGCTAGCGGGAACCTTCTTCCCCTACGAGCAGTACTTC. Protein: CASSRPFRLAGTFFPYEQYF.

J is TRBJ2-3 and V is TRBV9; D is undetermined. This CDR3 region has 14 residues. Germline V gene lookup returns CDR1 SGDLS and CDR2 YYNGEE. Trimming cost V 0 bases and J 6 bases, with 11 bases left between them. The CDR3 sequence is CASSVGSIADTQYF. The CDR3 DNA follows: TGTGCCAGCAGCGTAGGTTCTATAGCCGATACGCAGTATTTT.

The CDR3 spells CASSEHRVYEQYF. The DNA of the CDR3 is TGTGCCAGCAGTGAACACCGAGTCTACGAGCAGTACTTC. The rearrangement joins TRBV6-1 to TRBJ2-7; D unresolved. The germline V gene encodes CDR1 MNHNS and CDR2 SASEGT. The CDR3 consists of 13 residues. The germline V and J ends were trimmed by 2 bases and 3 bases, with 8 bases remaining between them.

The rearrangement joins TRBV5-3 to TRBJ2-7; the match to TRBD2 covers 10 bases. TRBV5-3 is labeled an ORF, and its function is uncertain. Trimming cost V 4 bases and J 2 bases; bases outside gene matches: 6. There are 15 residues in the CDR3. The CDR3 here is CARSLSGGSPYEQYF. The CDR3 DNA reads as TGTGCCAGAAGCCTTAGCGGGGGGTCTCCCTACGAGCAGTACTTC.